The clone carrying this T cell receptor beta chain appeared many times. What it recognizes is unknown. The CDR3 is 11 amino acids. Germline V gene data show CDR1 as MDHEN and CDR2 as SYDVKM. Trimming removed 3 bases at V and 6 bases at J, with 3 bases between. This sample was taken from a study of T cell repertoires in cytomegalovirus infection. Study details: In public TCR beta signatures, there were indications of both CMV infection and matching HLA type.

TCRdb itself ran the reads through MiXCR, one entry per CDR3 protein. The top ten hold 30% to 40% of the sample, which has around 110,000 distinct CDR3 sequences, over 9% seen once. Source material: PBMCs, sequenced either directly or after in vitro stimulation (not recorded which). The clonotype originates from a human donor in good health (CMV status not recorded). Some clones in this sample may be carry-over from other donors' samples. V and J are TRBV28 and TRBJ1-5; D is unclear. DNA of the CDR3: TGTGCCAGCAGTTTTGGTCAGCCCCAGCATTTT. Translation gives CASSFGQPQHF.